This T cell receptor (beta chain) was retrieved from a study of T cell repertoires in cytomegalovirus infection. Trimming left V 4 bases short and J 0 bases short, with 7 bases between. This CDR3 is built from 14 residues. CDR1 and CDR2 from the germline V gene are DFQATT and SNEGSKA (reference sequence). TCRdb passed the reads through MiXCR, listing each CDR3 protein once. The sample consists of hundreds of thousands of distinct CDR3 sequences, roughly 15% of them appearing once. This clonotype has only a few counts. This chain connects TRBV20-1 to TRBJ1-6; D is unresolved. Sequences were obtained from PBMCs. This TCR was sampled from a human donor in good health (CMV status not recorded). Some clones in this sample may be carry-over from other donors' samples. Here the CDR3 reads CSATLVSYNSPLHF. The CDR3 DNA is TGCAGTGCTACGTTGGTCTCCTATAATTCACCCCTCCACTTT.